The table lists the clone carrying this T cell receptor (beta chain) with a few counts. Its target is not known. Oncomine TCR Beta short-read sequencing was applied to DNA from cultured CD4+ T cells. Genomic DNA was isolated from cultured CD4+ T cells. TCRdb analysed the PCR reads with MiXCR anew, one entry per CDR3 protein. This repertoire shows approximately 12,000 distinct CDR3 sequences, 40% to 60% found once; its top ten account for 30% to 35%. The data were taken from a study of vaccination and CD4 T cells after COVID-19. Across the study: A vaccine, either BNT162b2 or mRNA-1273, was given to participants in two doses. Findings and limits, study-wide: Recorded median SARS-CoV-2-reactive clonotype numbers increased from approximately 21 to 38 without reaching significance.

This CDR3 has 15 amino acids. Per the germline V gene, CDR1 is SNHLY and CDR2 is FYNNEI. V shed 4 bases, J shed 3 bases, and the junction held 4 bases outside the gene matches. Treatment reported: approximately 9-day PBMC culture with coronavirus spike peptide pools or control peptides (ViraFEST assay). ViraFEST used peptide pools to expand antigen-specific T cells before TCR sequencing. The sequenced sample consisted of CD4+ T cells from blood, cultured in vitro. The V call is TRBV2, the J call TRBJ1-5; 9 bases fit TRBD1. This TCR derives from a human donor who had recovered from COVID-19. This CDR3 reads CASSGDRAINQPQHF. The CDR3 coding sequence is TGTGCCAGCAGTGGGGACAGGGCTATCAATCAGCCCCAGCATTTT.